This passage covers 15 T cell receptor beta chains from one sample sequenced in a study of cytomegalovirus exposure and HLA in healthy donors. Generated by immunoSEQ multiplex PCR, the TCRdb table keeps only in-frame clones and is missing some. The sample has 55,000 to 80,000 clones; about 95% are singletons. Sample: PBMCs. Receptors originate from a man aged 18 to 35 in good health and CMV-seronegative.

This rearrangement joins TRBV4-1 to TRBJ1-2; 7 nucleotides match TRBD1. Germline CDR1 reads MGHRA; CDR2 reads YSYEKL. The V gene end was trimmed by 3 bases and the J gene end by 5 bases; junction bases not matched to a gene: 9. The CDR3 consists of 15 residues. The CDR3, as DNA: TGCGCCAGCAGCCAGCCCCCGACAGGGTTTTATGGCTACACCTTC. Protein product: CASSQPPTGFYGYTF.

This chain connects TRBV5-4 to TRBJ2-2, with 8 positions matching TRBD2. Germline V gene data show CDR1 as SGHNT and CDR2 as YYREEE (reference sequence). The CDR3 has 16 residues. Trimming at V came to 2 bases and at J to 6 bases, leaving 9 bases not matched to a gene. CDR3 nucleotides: TGTGCCAGCAGCTTACTAGCGGCCAACGTGGCCGGGGAGCTGTTTTTT. Protein: CASSLLAANVAGELFF.

V gene TRBV27 combines with J gene TRBJ1-1; D perhaps matches TRBD1 (6 bases). This CDR3 has 13 residues. From germline, CDR1 is MNHEY and CDR2 SMNVEV (reference sequence). V lost 6 bases and J lost 1, with 9 bases in between. CDR3: CASRRQENTEAFF. CDR3 sequence (DNA): TGTGCCAGCAGACGACAGGAGAACACTGAAGCTTTCTTT.

The chain combines TRBV19 with TRBJ1-2, with TRBD1 as a possible D gene (5 bases). The CDR3 totals 13 residues. CDR1 LNHDA and CDR2 SQIVND come from the germline V gene (reference sequence). V lost 5 bases and J 8 bases, leaving 15 bases between the germline ends. For the CDR3, the DNA is TGTGCCAGTAGTGCTCACCGCAGGGTAGGCTACACCTTC. This encodes CASSAHRRVGYTF.

V is TRBV2 and J is TRBJ2-3; 8 positions agree with TRBD2. This CDR3 has 15 residues. The germline V gene encodes CDR1 SNHLY and CDR2 FYNNEI. V gave up 4 bases and J gave up 4 bases; unmatched junction bases: 7. The CDR3 DNA reads as TGTGCCAGCAGTGGTGCAGGACTAGCACCAGATACGCAGTATTTT. It is translated as CASSGAGLAPDTQYF.

The chain recombines TRBV2 with TRBJ2-5; 7 positions match TRBD1. Germline V gene data show CDR1 as SNHLY and CDR2 as FYNNEI. The CDR3 runs 17 residues. V was pared by 6 bases and J by 1 base, with 14 bases of the junction left unmatched. CDR3 bases: TGTGCCAGCAGCTCACGACTGAAAGGGGACAGCCAAGAGACCCAGTACTTC. Translating gives CASSSRLKGDSQETQYF.

V and J are TRBV18 and TRBJ2-7; the match to TRBD1 covers 7 bases. Germline loops: CDR1 KGHSH, CDR2 LQKENI. This CDR3 spans 13 amino acids. After removal of 3 bases from V and 2 bases from J, the junction contained 1 base not matched to a gene. The CDR3 bases are TGTGCCAGCTCACCGGGACAGACCTACGAGCAGTACTTC. Its protein is CASSPGQTYEQYF.

The chain recombines TRBV28 with TRBJ2-3, with 8 positions matching TRBD1. Germline V gene data show CDR1 as MDHEN and CDR2 as SYDVKM. This CDR3 is 15 amino acids long. Trimming cost V 3 bases and J 4 bases; bases outside gene matches: 6. The CDR3 loop is CASSLDRVESDTQYF. The CDR3, as DNA: TGTGCCAGCAGTTTGGACAGGGTAGAGTCAGATACGCAGTATTTT.

The chain has TRBV20-1 and TRBJ1-1; D may be TRBD1 (6 bases). Germline V lookup: CDR1 DFQATT, CDR2 SNEGSKA (reference sequence). V dropped 4 bases and J dropped 7 bases, with 10 bases sitting between them. CDR3 length equals 11 residues. The CDR3 protein is CSAIRGGEAFF. In nucleotides, the CDR3 is TGCAGTGCTATCAGGGGTGGTGAAGCTTTCTTT.

The chain uses TRBV6-6 and TRBJ2-7; TRBD1 matches at 10 bases. Germline values: CDR1 MNHNY, CDR2 SVGAGI (reference sequence). Trimming removed 5 bases from V and 2 bases from J; junction bases left unmatched: 6. CDR3 length equals 15 residues. CDR3 residues: CASSQSGTGAYEQYF. CDR3 in DNA: TGTGCCAGCAGTCAATCCGGGACAGGGGCCTACGAGCAGTACTTC.

The count of this clone is one. The V call is TRBV27, the J call TRBJ2-1; 9 bases map to TRBD2. The CDR3 spans 18 residues. V trimming: 0 bases; J trimming: 6 bases; junction bases outside the gene matches: 12. Germline loops: CDR1 MNHEY, CDR2 SMNVEV (reference sequence). This CDR3 reads CASSLSIHLAGNGNEQFF. The CDR3 nucleotides are TGTGCCAGCAGTTTATCGATCCATCTAGCGGGGAATGGCAATGAGCAGTTCTTC.

The chain carries TRBV29-1 and TRBJ1-2, with TRBD1 matching over 12 bases. Germline CDR1 and CDR2: SQVTM and ANQGSEA. The CDR3 contains 14 residues. The J segment lost 7 bases and the V segment lost 1 base, leaving 4 bases of the junction unmatched. In nucleotides, the CDR3 is TGCAGCGTTGAAGGGGACAGGGGGCCGGTTGGCTACACCTTC. It is translated as CSVEGDRGPVGYTF.

The V call is TRBV19, the J call TRBJ2-7; TRBD2 matches 9 bases. The CDR3 extends over 15 amino acids. CDR1 and CDR2 (germline): LNHDA, SQIVND (reference sequence). J gave up 4 bases and V 3 bases, and 7 bases lay outside the gene matches. The CDR3 coding sequence is TGTGCCAGTAGTATCTCTCTAGCGGGGTGGTACGAGCAGTACTTC. Translation gives CASSISLAGWYEQYF.

The rearrangement uses TRBV7-8 and TRBJ2-7, with 8 bases that match TRBD1. The germline CDR1 and CDR2 sequences are SGHVS and FQNEAQ. The V segment lost 3 bases and the J segment 2 bases; nucleotides outside the gene matches: 6. The CDR3 spans 15 residues. CDR3 in DNA: TGTGCCAGCAGCTTGACCGGGACAGGAGCCTACGAGCAGTACTTC. Its translation is CASSLTGTGAYEQYF.

The rearrangement joins TRBV28 to TRBJ2-7, with 9 bases aligning to TRBD1. CDR1 MDHEN and CDR2 SYDVKM come from the germline V gene. CDR3 length: 14 amino acids. V gave up 5 bases and J gave up 3 bases; unmatched junction bases: 5. The CDR3 DNA reads TGTGCCAGCAGTACCGGACAGGGGAGCTACGAGCAGTACTTC. As protein: CASSTGQGSYEQYF.